Given below is one T cell receptor beta chain in context. Its antigen remains unknown. This specimen belongs to a study of cytomegalovirus exposure and HLA in healthy donors. Overall study results and limits: A later analysis reportedly identified an Asian-associated ancestry cluster as carrying fewer N-insertions than the roughly 720-donor mean. Serostatus for CMV was the only available immune exposure information. Sequencing artifact likely explains a cluster of highly shared sequence variants.

The PCR ran on 60 Vbeta and 13 Jbeta primers. The table came from immunoSEQ multiplex PCR; TCRdb's copy has only in-frame clones and leaves some out. Here the sample spans around 140,000 clones, roughly four fifths being singletons. The germline V gene has CDR1 SGHNT and CDR2 YENEEA. The CDR3 is made up of 15 amino acids. Germline trimming cut 5 bases from V and 7 bases from J; bases unmatched to any gene: 7. The sequence was obtained from a female donor in good health and CMV-seronegative. This chain links TRBV11-3 with TRBJ2-1; 11 bases line up with TRBD2. Sequencing was done on a sample of PBMCs. CDR3 DNA: TGTGCCAGCAGCCAAACTAGCGGGAGTAGGAATGAGCAGTTCTTC. Its translation: CASSQTSGSRNEQFF.